This is a list of T cell receptor beta chains from one sample in a study of regulatory and conventional T cells in RAG deficiency. Clones were sequenced by immunoSEQ multiplex PCR, and TCRdb holds only the in-frame ones, with some missing. The sample comprises about 20,000 clones, roughly 87% of which are singletons, and 1.4% to 1.5% rests with the top ten. These data also formed part of another study, on regulatory T cells.

The sequenced sample consisted of Tregs sorted from blood. All receptors come from a human donor in good health. Both conserved end residues are part of each CDR3. The D gene is left open where the match is weak. Clone sizes are given selectively: once, few, many, or a class where the clone is expanded.

>.|.|TRBV25-1|TRBJ2-7
CASRATGSPYEQYF
TGTGCCAGCAGAGCTACAGGGTCCCCCTACGAGCAGTACTTC
>.|once|TRBV29-1|TRBJ1-2
CSVPGTSRYTF
TGCAGCGTTCCAGGGACATCCCGCTACACCTTC
>TRBD2|.|TRBV28|TRBJ2-7
CASKEGGPRNEQYF
TGTGCCAGCAAGGAGGGAGGGCCTCGGAACGAGCAGTACTTC
>TRBD2|.|TRBV4-1|TRBJ2-1
CASSRGGRANEQFF
TGCGCCAGCAGCCGGGGCGGGAGAGCAAATGAGCAGTTCTTC
>.|.|TRBV9|TRBJ1-1
CASSVDPVGTEAFF
TGTGCCAGCAGCGTAGATCCTGTGGGCACTGAAGCTTTCTTT
>.|.|TRBV6-5|TRBJ1-6
CASRTRSGSNSPLHF
TGTGCCAGCAGGACTAGGAGTGGGTCTAATTCACCCCTCCACTTT
>.|.|TRBV19|TRBJ2-2
CASSIVRGPVSRELFF
TGTGCCAGCAGTATAGTTCGGGGGCCTGTGAGCAGGGAGCTGTTTTTT
>TRBD1|.|TRBV30|TRBJ1-6
CAWKTGGPSPLHF
TGTGCCTGGAAGACAGGGGGACCTTCACCCCTCCACTTT
>.|.|TRBV7-3|TRBJ2-1
CASSTMGPGNEQFF
TGTGCCAGCAGCACGATGGGACCTGGCAATGAGCAGTTCTTC
>.|.|TRBV6-6|TRBJ1-2
CASSGARSYGYTF
TGTGCCAGCAGTGGTGCTAGGAGCTATGGCTACACCTTC
>.|once|TRBV10-3|TRBJ2-7
CAISETDYEQYF
TGTGCCATCAGTGAAACAGACTACGAGCAGTACTTC
>.|.|TRBV7-9|TRBJ2-7
CASSFGGALHEQYF
TGTGCCAGCAGCTTCGGCGGGGCCCTCCACGAGCAGTACTTC
>TRBD1|.|TRBV9|TRBJ1-1
CASSVSQGATNTEAFF
TGTGCCAGCAGCGTTTCACAGGGGGCGACGAACACTGAAGCTTTCTTT
>.|.|TRBV6-5|TRBJ1-1
CASSAVRGGGAFF
TGTGCCAGCAGCGCGGTGAGGGGTGGGGGCGCTTTCTTT